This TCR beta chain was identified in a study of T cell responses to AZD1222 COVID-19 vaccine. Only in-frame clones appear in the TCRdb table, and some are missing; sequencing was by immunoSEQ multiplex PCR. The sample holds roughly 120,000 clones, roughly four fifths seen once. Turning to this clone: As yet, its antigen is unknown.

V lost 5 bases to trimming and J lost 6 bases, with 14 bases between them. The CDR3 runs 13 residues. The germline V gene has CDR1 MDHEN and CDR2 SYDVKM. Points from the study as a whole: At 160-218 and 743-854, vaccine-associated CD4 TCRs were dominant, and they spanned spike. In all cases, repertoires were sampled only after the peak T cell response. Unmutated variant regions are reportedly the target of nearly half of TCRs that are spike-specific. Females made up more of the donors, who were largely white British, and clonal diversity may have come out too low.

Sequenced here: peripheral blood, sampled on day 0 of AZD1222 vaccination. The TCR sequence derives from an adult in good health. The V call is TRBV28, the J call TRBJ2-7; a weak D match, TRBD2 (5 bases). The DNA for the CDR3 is TGTGCCAGCAGTCCGCAACTAGTCCCCGAGCAGTACTTC. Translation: CASSPQLVPEQYF.